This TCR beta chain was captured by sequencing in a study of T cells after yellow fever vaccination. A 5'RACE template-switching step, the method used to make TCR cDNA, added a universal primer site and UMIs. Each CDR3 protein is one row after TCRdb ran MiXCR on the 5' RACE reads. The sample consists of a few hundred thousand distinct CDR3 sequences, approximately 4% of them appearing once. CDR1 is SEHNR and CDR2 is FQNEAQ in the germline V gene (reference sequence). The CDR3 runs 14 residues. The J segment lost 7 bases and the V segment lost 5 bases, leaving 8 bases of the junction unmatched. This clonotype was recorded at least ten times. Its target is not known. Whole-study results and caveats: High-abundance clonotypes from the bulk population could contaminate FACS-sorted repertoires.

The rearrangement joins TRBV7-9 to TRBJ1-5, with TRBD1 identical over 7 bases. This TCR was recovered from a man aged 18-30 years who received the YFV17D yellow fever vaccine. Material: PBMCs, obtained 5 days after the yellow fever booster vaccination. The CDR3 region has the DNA TGTGCCAGCAGCACAGACAGGGTGCGGCAGCCCCAGCATTTT. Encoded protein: CASSTDRVRQPQHF.